The rows below give T cell receptor beta chains drawn from one sample of a study of yellow fever vaccine responses in identical twins. TCRdb re-derived calls from the RT-PCR reads in MiXCR, one entry per CDR3 protein. The sample has thousands of distinct CDR3 sequences; 75% to 80% are singletons. The material sequenced was T cells from blood (PBMCs), unsorted or a sorted subset (not recorded which), taken before or after yellow fever vaccination (not recorded which). The receptors were sampled from a woman aged 18 to 35 who received the yellow fever vaccine. CDR3s leave out the opening cysteine and the closing phenylalanine or tryptophan. The order of the fields is J gene, clone size, V gene, CDR3 protein. Clone size is given for some rows only: seen once, a few or many times, or a class if the clone is expanded.

J: TRBJ1-2
size: .
V: TRBV5-1
CDR3: ASSVGTGDYGYT

J: TRBJ2-7
size: .
V: TRBV2
CDR3: ASNSLAGGSYEQY

J: TRBJ1-5
size: .
V: TRBV18
CDR3: ASSPPGQPQH

J: TRBJ2-1
size: .
V: TRBV7-9
CDR3: ATGLAGAGLVQF

J: TRBJ1-1
size: .
V: TRBV7-3
CDR3: ASSLRPVSGRMNTEAF

J: TRBJ1-4
size: .
V: TRBV27
CDR3: ASSLFFEKLF

J: TRBJ1-1
size: .
V: TRBV29-1
CDR3: SVVILGGTEAF

J: TRBJ2-1
size: once
V: TRBV24-1
CDR3: ATGTTGPGSYNEQF

J: TRBJ1-1
size: .
V: TRBV13
CDR3: ARGRQGGTEAF

J: TRBJ2-1
size: .
V: TRBV7-9
CDR3: ASSLAVPEQF

J: TRBJ1-1
size: few
V: TRBV2
CDR3: ATQDRKNTEAF

J: TRBJ1-2
size: .
V: TRBV7-9
CDR3: ASSFGAVNGYT

J: TRBJ2-7
size: .
V: TRBV18
CDR3: ASSSRTSGSLYEQY

J: TRBJ1-1
size: .
V: TRBV13
CDR3: ASSRTGRTEAF

J: TRBJ1-1
size: .
V: TRBV15
CDR3: ATSTGTIYTEAF

J: TRBJ2-1
size: .
V: TRBV3-1
CDR3: ASRGNNEQF

J: TRBJ2-7
size: once
V: TRBV5-4
CDR3: ASSQGGDYEQY

J: TRBJ1-2
size: few
V: TRBV6-5
CDR3: ASSYGQAGGYT

J: TRBJ1-2
size: few
V: TRBV28
CDR3: ASGTGLYGYT

J: TRBJ2-3
size: .
V: TRBV23-1
CDR3: ASSQFLSGHSGDTQY

J: TRBJ1-1
size: .
V: TRBV11-1
CDR3: ASSPRQGYTEAF

J: TRBJ2-2
size: .
V: TRBV20-1
CDR3: SAASGTANTGELF

J: TRBJ1-1
size: .
V: TRBV6-5
CDR3: ASSYGQGHMNTEAF

J: TRBJ2-1
size: few
V: TRBV2
CDR3: ASSEAVAGYNEQF

J: TRBJ1-1
size: .
V: TRBV6-1
CDR3: ASNPTGNTEAF

J: TRBJ1-3
size: .
V: TRBV12-3/TRBV12-4
CDR3: ASSSPERSGNTIY

J: TRBJ2-1
size: .
V: TRBV4-2
CDR3: ASSPNRVVSGGVGNEQF

J: TRBJ2-7
size: .
V: TRBV10-3
CDR3: AIMKSGSSYEQY

J: TRBJ2-1
size: .
V: TRBV7-1
CDR3: ASSFRQGVGIEQF

J: TRBJ2-1
size: few
V: TRBV19
CDR3: ASNSGTSGSDEQF

J: TRBJ2-1
size: .
V: TRBV7-3
CDR3: ASSLAGGSLDEQF